These 15 T cell receptor beta chains were sequenced from one sample in a study of T cells expressing NK-cell markers. TCRdb reprocessed the 5' RACE reads and stores each CDR3 protein as one record, lacking DNA. The table gives roughly 350,000 distinct CDR3 sequences; the top ten clones make up around 5% of it. The sequencing sample was made of blood T cells: a sorted CD56 or NKG2C T cell subset, CD4+ or CD8+ T cells, or bulk PBMC T cells (not recorded which). The receptors were sampled from a man aged 18-69 years in good health.

J is TRBJ2-3 and V is TRBV12-3 or TRBV12-4; TCRdb designates TRBD2, a call that cannot be tested without DNA. The CDR3 is made up of 17 amino acids. The CDR3 loop reads CASSSTWGGANTDTQYF.

The rearrangement joins TRBV28 to TRBJ2-7; as DNA is missing, the TRBD2 call by TCRdb cannot be tested. CDR1 is MDHEN, CDR2 SYDVKM, per germline. The CDR3 is 16 residues long. CDR3 protein: CASSPAFLTDPYEQYF.

The V and J genes are TRBV6-1 and TRBJ1-2; TCRdb outputs TRBD1, but without DNA this stays unchecked. The CDR3 is 16 residues long. Germline lookup yields CDR1 MNHNS and CDR2 SASEGT. The CDR3 reads CASSGQPGQGSYGYTF.

The V gene is TRBV27, the J gene TRBJ2-7; TCRdb proposes TRBD2, but this gene call is untestable without DNA. Per germline, CDR1 MNHEY and CDR2 SMNVEV (reference sequence). The CDR3 length is 17 residues. The CDR3 sequence: CAIEGLGGTPSSYEQYF.

The chain employs TRBV7-9 and TRBJ1-4. The CDR3 runs 16 residues. Germline V CDR1 and CDR2: SEHNR, FQNEAQ (reference sequence). CDR3 in amino acids: CASSPALGGQSEKLFF.

The rearrangement links TRBV5-5 to TRBJ2-3; TCRdb calls TRBD1, which cannot be checked without DNA. Germline CDR1 is SGHKS and CDR2 is YYEKEE (reference sequence). The CDR3 has 16 residues. The CDR3 loop is CASSSLGVRSTDTQYF.

V gene TRBV7-6 combines with J gene TRBJ2-2; TCRdb outputs TRBD2, but without DNA this stays unchecked. Germline CDR1 SGHVS, CDR2 FNYEAQ. This CDR3 comprises 14 residues. CDR3 amino acids: CASSAATSPGELFF.

This chain's CDR3 is CASSIVGARLFF. The chain couples TRBV19 to TRBJ2-1; the D call of TRBD1 rests on TCRdb alone, since no DNA is present to check it. The CDR3 is made up of 12 amino acids. The germline gives CDR1 LNHDA, CDR2 SQIVND (reference sequence).

The chain employs TRBV18 and TRBJ1-1; checking the TCRdb D call of TRBD1 is not possible without DNA. The CDR3 length is 13 residues. CDR1 KGHSH and CDR2 LQKENI come from the germline V gene. The CDR3 protein is CASSQGAETEAFF.

The J gene is TRBJ1-5, the V gene TRBV12-3 or TRBV12-4; the D call from TCRdb, TRBD1, cannot be confirmed without DNA. There are 16 residues in the CDR3. The CDR3 sequence: CASSLGRDRGIQPQHF.

The V gene is TRBV12-3 or TRBV12-4, the J gene TRBJ2-7. The CDR3 has 16 amino acids. This CDR3 reads CASSLARTGGSYEQYF.

The chain joins TRBV6-5 to TRBJ2-4; without DNA, the TCRdb call of TRBD1 cannot be checked. Germline lookup yields CDR1 MNHEY and CDR2 SVGAGI. This CDR3 region has 17 residues. CDR3 loop: CASSLSPPGQGRNIQYF.

J is TRBJ1-5 and V is TRBV12-3 or TRBV12-4; the D gene TCRdb calls, TRBD1, cannot be checked with no DNA. The CDR3 length is 16 residues. CDR3 protein: CATRRGGARSNQPQHF.

The chain has TRBV11-1 and TRBJ2-1. Germline V gene sequence: CDR1 SGHAT, CDR2 FQDESV (reference sequence). The CDR3 is made up of 17 amino acids. CDR3 loop: CASSLMLTGSSYNEQFF. Based on the CDR3 plus reference TRBV11-1 and TRBJ2-1, the full variable domain is EAEVAQSPRYKITEKSQAVAFWCDPISGHATLYWYRQILGQGPELLVQFQDESVVDDSQLPKDRFSAERLKGVDSTLKIQPAELGDSAMYLCASSLMLTGSSYNEQFFGPGTRLTVL.

The V call is TRBV6-1, the J call TRBJ2-4; the TCRdb D gene call, TRBD1, has no DNA to confirm it. CDR3 length: 11 residues. The germline gives CDR1 MNHNS, CDR2 SASEGT. This chain's CDR3 is CASSGGLIQYF.